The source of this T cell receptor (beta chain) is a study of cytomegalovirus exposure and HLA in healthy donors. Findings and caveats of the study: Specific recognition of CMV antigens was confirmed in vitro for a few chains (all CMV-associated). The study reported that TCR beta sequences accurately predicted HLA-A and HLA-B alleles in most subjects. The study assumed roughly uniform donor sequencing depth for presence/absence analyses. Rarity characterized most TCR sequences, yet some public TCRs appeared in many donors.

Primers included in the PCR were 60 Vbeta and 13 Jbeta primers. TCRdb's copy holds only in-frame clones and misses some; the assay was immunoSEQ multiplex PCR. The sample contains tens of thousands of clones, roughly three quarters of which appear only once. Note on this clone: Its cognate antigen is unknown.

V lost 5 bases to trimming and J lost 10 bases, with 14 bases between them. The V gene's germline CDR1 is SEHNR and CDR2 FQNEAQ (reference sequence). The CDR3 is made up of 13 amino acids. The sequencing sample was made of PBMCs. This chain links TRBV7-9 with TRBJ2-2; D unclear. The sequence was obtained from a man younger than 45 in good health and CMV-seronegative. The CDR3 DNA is TGTGCCAGCAGCGTGCCGGGTCTAGAGGAGCTGTTTTTT. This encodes CASSVPGLEELFF.